This T cell receptor (beta chain) was sequenced in a study of blood T cell repertoires in COVID-19. About the research overall: PBMCs, B-cell-depleted T cells, or T cells were the source of the cDNA or gDNA that made up the material.

Per the original data handling: Reference gene primer amplification gave estimated nucleated cell counts. TCRdb's copy holds only in-frame clones and misses some; the assay was immunoSEQ multiplex PCR. From that table come the V and J calls and clone size; the DNA was used to work out D and trimming. This sample has roughly 260,000 clones, with more than 75% found just once. Participants, about 18 to 90 years old, spanned under 30 US areas. Cohort 3 recovered donors had two negative PCRs, clearance, or symptom resolution. Germline V gives CDR1 SGDLS, CDR2 YYNGEE. This CDR3 comprises 14 residues. The V gene lost 5 bases and the J gene lost 4 bases, with 15 bases spanning the gap.

This receptor was taken from a woman aged 18-29 years who had recovered from COVID-19. The sample was PBMCs or T cells enriched from blood (not recorded which). This chain uses TRBV9 with TRBJ1-2; maybe TRBD1 (6 bases). DNA of the CDR3: TGTGCCAGCAGACAACTTCAGGGGTCCTATGGCTACACCTTC. Translation gives CASRQLQGSYGYTF.